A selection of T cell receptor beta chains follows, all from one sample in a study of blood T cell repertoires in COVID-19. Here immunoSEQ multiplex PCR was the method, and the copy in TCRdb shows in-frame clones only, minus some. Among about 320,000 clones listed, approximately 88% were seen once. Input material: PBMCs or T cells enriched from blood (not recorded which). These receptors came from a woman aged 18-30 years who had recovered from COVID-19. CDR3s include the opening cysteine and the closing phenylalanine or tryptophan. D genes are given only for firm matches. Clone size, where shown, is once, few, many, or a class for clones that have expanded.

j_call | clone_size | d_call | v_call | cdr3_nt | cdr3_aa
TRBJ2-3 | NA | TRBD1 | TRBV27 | TGTGCCAGCAGTCCGGACAGGGGCCGGGGCACAGATACGCAGTATTTT | CASSPDRGRGTDTQYF
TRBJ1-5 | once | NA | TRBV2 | TGTGCCAGCAGTGATTTGAGGCCGATAAATCAGCCCCAGCATTTT | CASSDLRPINQPQHF
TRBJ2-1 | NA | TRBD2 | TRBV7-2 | TGTGCCAGCAGCTTAAGGACTAGCGGAGTGGAGCACGGTGAGCAGTTCTTC | CASSLRTSGVEHGEQFF
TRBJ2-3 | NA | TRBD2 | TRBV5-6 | TGTGCCAGCAGCTTGGGACTAGCGGGGTGGAAAAGCACAGATACGCAGTATTTT | CASSLGLAGWKSTDTQYF
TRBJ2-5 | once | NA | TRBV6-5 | TGTGCCAGCAGTTACTCACCAGGGGCTATCGAGACCCAGTACTTC | CASSYSPGAIETQYF
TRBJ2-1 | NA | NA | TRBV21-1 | TGTGCCAGCGGAGGGACTAGCAGTAATGAGCAGTTCTTC | CASGGTSSNEQFF
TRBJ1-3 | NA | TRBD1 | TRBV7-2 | TGTGCCAGCAGGGCAGACAGGGACTCTGGAAACACCATATATTTT | CASRADRDSGNTIYF
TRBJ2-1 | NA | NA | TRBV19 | TGTGCCAGTAGTATAGTTGGGACTGTAAACAATGAGCAGTTCTTC | CASSIVGTVNNEQFF
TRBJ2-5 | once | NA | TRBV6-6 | TGTGCCAGCAGTTACGCAGGGGCACGGGAGACCCAGTACTTC | CASSYAGARETQYF
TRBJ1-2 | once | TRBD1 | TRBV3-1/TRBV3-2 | TGTGCCAGCAGCCTCGGGACAGGGGACCCCAGCTACACCTTC | CASSLGTGDPSYTF
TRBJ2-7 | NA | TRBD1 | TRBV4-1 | TGCGCCAGCAGCCCCGGACAGGGACCCACCTACGAGCAGTACTTC | CASSPGQGPTYEQYF
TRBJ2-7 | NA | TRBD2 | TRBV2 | TGTGCCAGCAGGGGACTAGCGGGGGCTCACTCCTACGAGCAGTACTTC | CASRGLAGAHSYEQYF
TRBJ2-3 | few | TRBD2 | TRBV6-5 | TGTGCCAGCAGCCCAAGCCTAGCGGGCCCAGATACGCAGTATTTT | CASSPSLAGPDTQYF
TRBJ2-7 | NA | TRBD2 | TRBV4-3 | TGCGCCAGCAGCCCGCTGGCGGGGGGATCCTACGAGCAGTACTTC | CASSPLAGGSYEQYF
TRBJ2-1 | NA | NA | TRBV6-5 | TGTGCCAGCAGCCCCAGCGCAGTAGGCGTCAATGAGCAGTTCTTC | CASSPSAVGVNEQFF
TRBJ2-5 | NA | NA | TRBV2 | TGTGCCAGCGCGACGTCCCGGGGGGAGACCCAGTACTTC | CASATSRGETQYF
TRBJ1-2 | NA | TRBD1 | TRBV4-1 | TGCGCCAGCAGCCCCGGACAGGGAATTGGTGGCTACACCTTC | CASSPGQGIGGYTF
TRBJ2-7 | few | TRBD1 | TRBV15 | TGTGCCACCAGCAGAGGAGGACAGGGCACGTCCGAGCAGTACTTC | CATSRGGQGTSEQYF
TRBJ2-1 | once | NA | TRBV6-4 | TGTGCCAGCAGTGCAGGGGCGAGCTCCTACAATGAGCAGTTCTTC | CASSAGASSYNEQFF
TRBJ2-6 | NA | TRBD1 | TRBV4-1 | TGCGCCAGCAGCCAAGGACAGGGGGCGGGAGGGGCCAACGTCCTGACTTTC | CASSQGQGAGGANVLTF
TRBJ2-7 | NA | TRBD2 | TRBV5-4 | TGTGCCAGCAGCTTAGGCCTAGCGGGAACCTACGAGCAGTACTTC | CASSLGLAGTYEQYF
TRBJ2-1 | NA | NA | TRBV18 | TGTGCCAGCTCACCACTTACCGGTGAGCAGTTCTTC | CASSPLTGEQFF
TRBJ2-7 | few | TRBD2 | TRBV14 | TGTGCCAGCAGCCCGACCACTAGCGGAGCCTACGAGCAGTACTTC | CASSPTTSGAYEQYF
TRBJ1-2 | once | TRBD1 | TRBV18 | TGTGCCAGCTCAGACACAGGGGGCCCTAACTATGGCTACACCTTC | CASSDTGGPNYGYTF
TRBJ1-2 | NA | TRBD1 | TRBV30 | TGTGCCTGGAGCCAGGGGGACTTAGGCTACACCTTC | CAWSQGDLGYTF
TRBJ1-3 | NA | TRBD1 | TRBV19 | TGTGCCAGTTATTTCACAGGACAGGGGCGCAACACCATATATTTT | CASYFTGQGRNTIYF
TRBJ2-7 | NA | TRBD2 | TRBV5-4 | TGTGCCAGCAGCGCGCCGGGACTAGCGGGGGGGGAGCAGTACTTC | CASSAPGLAGGEQYF
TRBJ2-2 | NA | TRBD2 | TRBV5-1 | TGCGCCAGCAGCTTCCAGCGGGGTGTCACCGGGGAGCTGTTTTTT | CASSFQRGVTGELFF
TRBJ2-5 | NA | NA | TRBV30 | TGTGCCTGGAGTGTACCTGGCACGCAAGAGACCCAGTACTTC | CAWSVPGTQETQYF
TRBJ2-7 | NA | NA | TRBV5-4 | TGTGCCAGCAGCTTGGGAGACATTCCCTACGAGCAGTACTTC | CASSLGDIPYEQYF
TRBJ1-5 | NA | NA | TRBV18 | TGTGCCAGCTCACCACCGGAGAGGTGGCCCCAGCATTTT | CASSPPERWPQHF
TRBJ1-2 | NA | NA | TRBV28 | TGTGCCAGCAGTTCAGGTGTTAGGGGCTACACCTTC | CASSSGVRGYTF
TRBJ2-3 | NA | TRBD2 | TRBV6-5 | TGTGCCAGCGGGAGTGGGACTAGCAGTTCGCAGTATTTT | CASGSGTSSSQYF
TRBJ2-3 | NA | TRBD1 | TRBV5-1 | TGCGCCAGCAGCTTCCCGGGACAGGGTCAAGATACGCAGTATTTT | CASSFPGQGQDTQYF
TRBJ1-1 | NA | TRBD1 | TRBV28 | TGTGCCAGCAGTTCCTTGGGACAGGGGAGGTCGGACACTGAAGCTTTCTTT | CASSSLGQGRSDTEAFF
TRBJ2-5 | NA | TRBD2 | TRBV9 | TGTGCCAGCAGCGTCGGGACTAGCGGCCCAAGGGTGGAGACCCAGTACTTC | CASSVGTSGPRVETQYF
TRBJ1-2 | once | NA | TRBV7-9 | TGTGCCAGCAGCCGACCGGGACAAGCCTATGGCTACACCTTC | CASSRPGQAYGYTF
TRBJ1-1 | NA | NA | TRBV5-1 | TGCGCCAGCAGCGAACCCGGGACACCAGAGTTTGGAGCTTTCTTT | CASSEPGTPEFGAFF
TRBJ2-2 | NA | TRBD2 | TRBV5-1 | TGCGCCAGCAGCTCCACTACTAGCGGGGGGGCTGACACCGGGGAGCTGTTTTTT | CASSSTTSGGADTGELFF
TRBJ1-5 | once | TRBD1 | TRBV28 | TGTGCCAGCAGTCTCGGGGACAGGGCCGGGCAGCCCCAGCATTTT | CASSLGDRAGQPQHF
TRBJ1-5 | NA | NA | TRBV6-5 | TGTGCCAGCAGAGTCGGTAGTTTTAGCAATCAGCCCCAGCATTTT | CASRVGSFSNQPQHF
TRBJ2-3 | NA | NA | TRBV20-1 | TGCAGTGCTAGATTGAGCGGCCCGCAGTATTTT | CSARLSGPQYF
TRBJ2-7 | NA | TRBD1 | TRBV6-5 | TGTGCCAGCTTCCCGGGACAGTCTTACGAGCAGTACTTC | CASFPGQSYEQYF
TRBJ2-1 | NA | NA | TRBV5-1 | TGCGCCAGCAGCCCGAGAAGCCGAAAGTCCTCCTACAATGAGCAGTTCTTC | CASSPRSRKSSYNEQFF
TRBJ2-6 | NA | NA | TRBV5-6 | TGTGCCAGCAGCTTGGGGGCAGGTCCCTCTGGGGCCAACGTCCTGACTTTC | CASSLGAGPSGANVLTF
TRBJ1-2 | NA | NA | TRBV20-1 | TGCAGTGGTACAGGATCCGGGGGCTACACCTTC | CSGTGSGGYTF
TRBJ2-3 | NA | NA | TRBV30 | TGTGCCTGGAGGATCCAAGGGGGTGATACGCAGTATTTT | CAWRIQGGDTQYF
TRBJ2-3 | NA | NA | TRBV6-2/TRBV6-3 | TGTGCCAGCAGTGACGACTGGAGGTATGAAGATACGCAGTATTTT | CASSDDWRYEDTQYF
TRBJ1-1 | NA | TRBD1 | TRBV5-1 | TGCGCCAGCAGCTCAGGACAGGGATTCACTGAAGCTTTCTTT | CASSSGQGFTEAFF
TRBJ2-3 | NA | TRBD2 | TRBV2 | TGTGCCAGCAGTGAAGTACTGGGACTAGCGACAGATACGCAGTATTTT | CASSEVLGLATDTQYF
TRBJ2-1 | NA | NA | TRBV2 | TGTGCCAGCACCCAGGCGAGACAAGACAATGAGCAGTTCTTC | CASTQARQDNEQFF
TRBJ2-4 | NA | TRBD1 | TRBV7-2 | TGTGCCAGCAGCACGGGTCCCGGGACAGGGGACAAAAACATTCAGTACTTC | CASSTGPGTGDKNIQYF
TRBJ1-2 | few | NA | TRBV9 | TGTGCCAGCAGCGTAGGCTCGGCTAACTATGGCTACACCTTC | CASSVGSANYGYTF
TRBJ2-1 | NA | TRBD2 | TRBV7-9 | TGTGCCAGCAGCACGACTAGCGGGAGGCCTCCTCTCAATGAGCAGTTCTTC | CASSTTSGRPPLNEQFF
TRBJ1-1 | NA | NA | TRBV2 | TGTGCCAGCAGCCGAATTAGGGGTAAGAACACTGAAGCTTTCTTT | CASSRIRGKNTEAFF